This note documents a single T cell receptor beta chain sequence. The antigen is undetermined. The beta constant-region primer was an equimolar mix of two oligonucleotides covering TRBC1 and TRBC2. Nested alpha and beta constant-region primers with the SP2 primer drove four PCR rounds on ligated cDNA. MiXCR, run by TCRdb on the UMI-ligation and nested PCR reads, gives a single entry per CDR3 protein. The table shows roughly 83,000 distinct CDR3 sequences, with approximately 10% occurring only once. This sample is part of a study of naive and memory T cell subsets. Findings and limits, study-wide: Naive repertoires, especially CD8, held a few larger clonotypes, possibly memory cells re-expressing CD45RA.

The CDR3 loop spans 16 amino acids. The V gene's germline CDR1 is MNHEY and CDR2 SVGEGT. V was pared by 5 bases and J by 5 bases, with 20 bases between. This clonotype was sampled from a human donor in good health. The rearrangement joins TRBV6-2 or TRBV6-3 to TRBJ2-3, with D perhaps being TRBD1 or TRBD2 (6 bases each). The source material was naive CD4+ T cells from blood. The CDR3 region has the DNA TGTGCCAGCAGTGACCGTACGGGGGCCGGGGGAGATACGCAGTATTTT. Translating gives CASSDRTGAGGDTQYF.